The clone carrying this T cell receptor beta chain was detected ten times or more. The target antigen is unknown. After constant-region reverse-primer amplification, full-length variable regions underwent semi-nested PCR with Nested Universal Primer A. TCRdb analysed the 5' RACE reads with MiXCR anew, one entry per CDR3 protein. The sample lists more than 6,500 distinct CDR3 sequences; around 40% were seen once. Study findings and constraints: The TCR gene usage of tumor memory CD4+ T cells clustered together with blood and lymph node memory CD4+ cells and with lymph node naive CD4+ cells. Greatest tumor Treg TCR overlap was with tumor naive CD4+ cells.

Trimming pared 4 bases from V and 1 base from J, leaving 11 bases between. The germline V gene has CDR1 SGDLS and CDR2 YYNGEE. The CDR3 contains 14 residues. Memory CD4+ T cells were sorted as CD4+CD45RO+CD25- cells. The J gene is TRBJ1-1, the V gene TRBV9; D is undetermined. The source is a female donor with breast cancer. Material for sequencing was tumor-infiltrating memory CD4+ T cells sorted from the breast tumor. Subset denoted: memory CD4+ T cells, CD4+CD45RO+CD25-. This CDR3 reads CASSTTPQNTEAFF. CDR3 nucleotides: TGTGCCAGCAGCACAACGCCGCAGAACACTGAAGCTTTCTTT. Full variable domain (outside the CDR3, taken from reference TRBV9 and TRBJ1-1): DSGVTQTPKHLITATGQRVTLRCSPRSGDLSVYWYQQSLDQGLQFLIQYYNGEERAKGNILERFSAQQFPDLHSELNLSSLELGDSALYFCASSTTPQNTEAFFGQGTRLTVV.